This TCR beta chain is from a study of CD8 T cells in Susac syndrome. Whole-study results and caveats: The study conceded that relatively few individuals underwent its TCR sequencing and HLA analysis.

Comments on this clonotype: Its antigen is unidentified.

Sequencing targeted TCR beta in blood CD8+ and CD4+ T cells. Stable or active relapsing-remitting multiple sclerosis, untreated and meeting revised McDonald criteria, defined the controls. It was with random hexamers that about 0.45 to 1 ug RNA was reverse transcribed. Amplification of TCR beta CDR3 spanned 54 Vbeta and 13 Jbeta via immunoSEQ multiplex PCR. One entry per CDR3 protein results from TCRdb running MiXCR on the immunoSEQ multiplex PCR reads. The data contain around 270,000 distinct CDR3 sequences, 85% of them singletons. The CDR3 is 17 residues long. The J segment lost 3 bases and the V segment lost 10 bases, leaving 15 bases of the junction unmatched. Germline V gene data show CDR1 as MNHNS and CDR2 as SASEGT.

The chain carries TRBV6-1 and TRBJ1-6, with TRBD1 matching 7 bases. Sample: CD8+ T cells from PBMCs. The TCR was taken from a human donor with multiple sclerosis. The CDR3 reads CAIRFRDSDNYNSPLHF. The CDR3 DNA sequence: TGTGCCATCCGGTTTAGGGACAGTGATAACTATAATTCACCCCTCCACTTT.